Listed below are T cell receptor beta chains from one sample, sequenced in a study of T cell repertoires in cytomegalovirus infection. Antigen specificity for these receptors is unknown. One entry per CDR3 protein, called by TCRdb with MiXCR from the reads. The sample yields approximately 730,000 distinct CDR3 sequences, roughly 36% seen once. This sample comprised cultured PBMCs, obtained from culture after CMV antigen stimulation. All receptors derive from a human donor in good health (CMV status not recorded). Some clones in this sample may be carry-over from other donors' samples. The conserved cysteine and the conserved F or W are not part of the CDR3 here. A clone size is listed for some rows: how often the clone was seen (once, few, many), or a class if it is expanded.

v_call	cdr3_length	j_call	clone_size	cdr3_aa
TRBV7-2	12	TRBJ2-1	many	ASSRAGYYNEQF
TRBV4-3	13	TRBJ2-7	few	ASSQDRGLGHEQY
TRBV28	13	TRBJ1-2	few	ASSNWTGWDYGYT
TRBV28	11	TRBJ2-7	once	ASNRHGTYEQY
TRBV18	14	TRBJ2-1	.	ASSPGTVNLANEQF
TRBV7-6	13	TRBJ2-7	.	ASSSTSRDRREQY
TRBV10-3	12	TRBJ1-1	.	AISRTGENTEAF
TRBV7-9	13	TRBJ2-7	.	ASSLGSGAFYEQY
TRBV5-4	11	TRBJ1-2	.	ASSLVAVSGYT
TRBV7-8	13	TRBJ2-5	many	ASSLVKGGLETQY
TRBV11-2	15	TRBJ2-7	.	ASSLAYRTSESYEQY
TRBV20-1	13	TRBJ1-3	.	SAAGWGSRRNTIY
TRBV6-5	17	TRBJ1-3	.	ASSPYVRRLPLSGNTIY
TRBV2	15	TRBJ2-1	.	ASSEALAGESYNEQF
TRBV3-1	13	TRBJ2-1	.	ASSRLAALYNEQF
TRBV19	12	TRBJ2-5	few	ASSRARYQETQY
TRBV2	11	TRBJ2-2	.	ASSIEVSGELF
TRBV27	11	TRBJ1-1	.	ASKGRLNTEAF
TRBV12-3/TRBV12-4	13	TRBJ2-3	few	ASRARLGGTDTQY
TRBV7-2	13	TRBJ2-1	.	ASSLGPGGGGEQF
TRBV12-3/TRBV12-4	13	TRBJ1-2	.	ASSLGDREAGGYT
TRBV19	11	TRBJ1-5	once	ASSIQPDQPQH
TRBV7-9	14	TRBJ1-2	many	ASSLTGGFLNYGYT
TRBV10-3	14	TRBJ2-1	few	AISGTSGGAPNEQF
TRBV12-3/TRBV12-4	10	TRBJ2-3	many	ASSFVTDTQY
TRBV18	13	TRBJ1-3	.	ASSPRSRGTDTIY
TRBV14	13	TRBJ1-1	.	ASSRLSSQPGVAF
TRBV7-2	12	TRBJ1-3	many	ASSLSWDGNTIY
TRBV6-6	12	TRBJ1-4	once	ASRSGGSKEKLF
TRBV7-2	12	TRBJ1-4	once	ASSLSRANEKLF
TRBV4-1	13	TRBJ2-1	once	ASSQGAPTYNEQF
TRBV28	11	TRBJ2-5	.	ASRPQGAETQY
TRBV6-1	13	TRBJ2-7	.	ASSELGTIPSEQY
TRBV20-1	11	TRBJ1-1	.	SAEQGGNTEAF
TRBV12-5	12	TRBJ2-3	.	ASGLELAADTQY
TRBV12-3/TRBV12-4	14	TRBJ1-5	.	ASSLGVLYSNQPQH
TRBV7-6	13	TRBJ1-2	.	ASSPGWTGFYGYT
TRBV11-2	12	TRBJ2-7	.	ASSSGQEPFEQY
TRBV19	13	TRBJ1-6	.	ASSINGGGNSPLH
TRBV6-5	9	TRBJ1-4	.	ASSYKGKLF
TRBV9	12	TRBJ1-1	.	ASSVGGAIREAF
TRBV20-1	13	TRBJ2-1	.	SAPKPASGENEQF
TRBV7-9	12	TRBJ1-2	.	ASSTLSLNYGYT
TRBV7-2	12	TRBJ2-3	many	ASSLFRSTDTQY
TRBV6-5	11	TRBJ2-7	few	ASRGTSSYEQY